In this sample, the clone carrying this TCR beta chain turned up a few times. What it binds is not known. The record originates from a study of T-cell reconstitution after alpha-beta-depleted transplantation in children. Overall study findings and caveats: High day-60 TCRbeta diversity in some patients came from surviving recipient T cells and thymic progenitors. Alpha-beta T cells about two months after transplant reportedly derived from several hundred expanded graft clones. T-cell numbers and diversity one year post-transplant derived largely from freshly generated T cells.

After removal of 0 bases from V and 2 bases from J, the junction contained 7 bases not matched to a gene. Germline CDR1 reads LNHNV; CDR2 reads YYDKDF (reference sequence). This CDR3 region has 17 residues. A TCRbeta library incorporating unique molecular identifiers was prepared. MiXCR, applied by TCRdb to the PCR reads, yields one record per CDR3 protein. The sample lists about 340,000 distinct CDR3 sequences, about 17% occurring once. The source material was PBMCs, mostly from graft donor cells, sampled 360 days after TCRalphabeta/CD19-depleted stem cell transplant. The chain joins TRBV15 to TRBJ2-1; 7 positions agree with TRBD2. The TCR comes from a male patient aged 2-15 years who had a stem cell transplant for acute lymphoblastic leukemia, so the T cells may come from the graft donor. The CDR3 spells CATSREIRAGAYNEQFF. Here the CDR3 DNA reads TGTGCCACCAGCAGAGAGATACGGGCGGGAGCCTACAATGAGCAGTTCTTC.